The 7 T cell receptor beta chains given below trace back to one sample, sequenced in a study of post-analysis software for immune sequencing data. Every TCR beta cDNA library bore unique molecular identifiers. TCRdb redid the calling of the PCR reads with MiXCR, one entry per CDR3 protein. The data contain hundreds of thousands of distinct CDR3 sequences, roughly 29% of them singletons. No antigen has been identified for these receptors. The study, taken as a whole, reports: Five or six TRBV segments, TRBV5-6, TRBV5-1 and TRBV20-1 among them, were found more frequent in patients than controls.

Sequenced sample: blood. Receptors originate from a girl between 5 and 17 years old with multiple sclerosis.

The table lists this clonotype with a few counts. The chain couples TRBV25-1 to TRBJ1-1; D unresolved. This CDR3 has 12 amino acids. Germline V gives CDR1 MGHDK, CDR2 SYGVNS. The V and J ends lost 1 base and 8 bases respectively, with 8 bases between them. The DNA of the CDR3 is TGTGCCAGCAGTGAATCCCCCAACGAAGCTTTCTTT. It specifies CASSESPNEAFF. Based on the CDR3 plus reference TRBV25-1 and TRBJ1-1, the full variable domain is EADIYQTPRYLVIGTGKKITLECSQTMGHDKMYWYQQDPGMELHLIHYSYGVNSTEKGDLSSESTVSRIRTEHFPLTLESARPSHTSQYLCASSESPNEAFFGQGTRLTVV.

This chain connects TRBV6-6 to TRBJ2-1, with D hard to call. Germline V gives CDR1 MNHNY, CDR2 SVGAGI (reference sequence). The CDR3 is made up of 12 amino acids. V was cut by 4 bases and J by 12 bases, with 13 bases left in between. This CDR3 reads CASSFLGPGQFF. CDR3 in DNA: TGTGCCAGCAGTTTCCTCGGGCCAGGGCAGTTCTTC.

This clonotype was seen a few times. The CDR3 spells CAISESGNMNTEAFF. CDR3 sequence (DNA): TGTGCCATCAGTGAGTCCGGGAATATGAACACTGAAGCTTTCTTT. The chain joins TRBV10-3 to TRBJ1-1, with unresolved D. This CDR3 has 15 residues. Germline CDR1 ENHRY, CDR2 SYGVKD. V was cut by 0 bases and J by 0 bases, with 8 bases left in between.

This clonotype was seen a few times. J is TRBJ1-2 and V is TRBV5-1, with 8 nucleotides matching TRBD1. The trim removed 4 bases at V and 0 bases at J, leaving 5 bases unmatched. Per germline, CDR1 SGHRS and CDR2 YFSETQ. This CDR3 comprises 15 residues. CDR3 coding DNA: TGCGCCAGCAGCATGAGGACAGGGTCTAACTATGGCTACACCTTC. The encoded protein is CASSMRTGSNYGYTF.

The chain is built from TRBV7-2 and TRBJ1-3; 9 bases align to TRBD1. CDR3 length: 17 residues. J was trimmed by 4 bases and V by 5 bases; bases with no gene match: 12. The germline CDR1 and CDR2 sequences are SGHTA and FQGNSA. The CDR3 sequence is CASSPTPGTGYGNTIYF. CDR3 bases: TGTGCCAGCAGCCCTACCCCCGGGACAGGGTACGGAAACACCATATATTTT. The variable domain in full, with the rest retrieved from reference TRBV7-2 and TRBJ1-3, is GAGVSQSPSNKVTEKGKDVELRCDPISGHTALYWYRQSLGQGLEFLIYFQGNSAPDKSGLPSDRFSAERTGGSVSTLTIQRTQQEDSAVYLCASSPTPGTGYGNTIYFGEGSWLTVV.

This chain uses TRBV20-1 with TRBJ1-5; D call uncertain. There are 17 residues in the CDR3. Deletions cut 4 bases from V and 0 bases from J, with 19 bases between. The germline V gene has CDR1 DFQATT and CDR2 SNEGSKA (reference sequence). The CDR3 protein is CSATKRSTPYSNQPQHF. The CDR3 DNA is TGCAGTGCTACCAAACGGTCCACCCCCTATAGCAATCAGCCCCAGCATTTT.

J is TRBJ2-5 and V is TRBV20-1; 10 nucleotides agree with TRBD2. Looked up from germline, CDR1 is DFQATT and CDR2 is SNEGSKA (reference sequence). V shed 2 bases and J 1 base; nucleotides not matched to a gene: 4. This CDR3 has 15 amino acids. CDR3 nucleotide sequence: TGCAGTGCTAGACGGGCTAGCGGGGGCCAAGAGACCCAGTACTTC. As protein: CSARRASGGQETQYF.